This T cell receptor beta chain appears in the sequencing data of a study of T cell repertoires in cytomegalovirus infection. In the study overall: Used in the study were CMV epitopes, some recently identified and HLA-C-restricted, others well-studied and HLA-B-restricted. Public TCR beta signatures marked donors with CMV infection and the matching HLA. The study's findings and limits: Cumulative frequency (of public TCR beta family members) identified carriers of CMV plus the relevant HLA. In two of eight donors, the top clonotype was HLA-C-restricted CMV-specific.

Many counts were recorded for this clonotype. Its target is unknown. TCRdb independently ran MiXCR on the reads; one entry per CDR3 protein. The sample shows about 350,000 distinct CDR3 sequences, about 34% of them seen only once. Per germline, CDR1 SGHTA and CDR2 FQGNSA. CDR3 length: 14 amino acids. V was pared by 3 bases and J by 3 bases, with 3 bases of the junction left unmatched. The source material was cultured PBMCs, sampled from culture after CMV antigen stimulation. The sequence was obtained from a human donor in good health (CMV status not recorded). Some clones in this sample may be carry-over from other donors' samples. The chain carries TRBV7-2 and TRBJ2-7; 9 nucleotides align to TRBD2. This CDR3 is CASSFSGGNYEQYF. CDR3 DNA sequence: TGTGCCAGCAGCTTCAGCGGGGGGAACTACGAGCAGTACTTC.